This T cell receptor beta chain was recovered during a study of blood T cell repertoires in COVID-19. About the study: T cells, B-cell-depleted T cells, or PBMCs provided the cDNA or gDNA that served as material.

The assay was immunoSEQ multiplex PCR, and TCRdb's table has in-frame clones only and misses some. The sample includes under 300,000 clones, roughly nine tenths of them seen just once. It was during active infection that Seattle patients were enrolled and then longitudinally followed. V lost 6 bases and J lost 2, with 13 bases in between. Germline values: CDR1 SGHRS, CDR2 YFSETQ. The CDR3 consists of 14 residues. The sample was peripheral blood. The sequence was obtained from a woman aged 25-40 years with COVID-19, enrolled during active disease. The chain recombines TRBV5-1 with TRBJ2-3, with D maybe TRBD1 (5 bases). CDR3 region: CASNRQDTTDTQYF. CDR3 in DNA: TGCGCCAGCAATCGGCAGGACACCACAGATACGCAGTATTTT.